One sample yielded the 3 T cell receptor beta chains listed below, sequenced in a study of blood T cells in healthy people across ages. Sample-barcoded 5' priming and a J-beta primer mix drove a second PCR of 7 to 11 cycles. TCRdb reanalysed the 5' RACE reads using MiXCR and keeps one entry per CDR3 protein. The data contain about 1.5 million distinct CDR3 sequences, approximately 43% of them singletons. Sequencing used blood. The receptor source for this set is a young woman in good health.

The chain is built from TRBV27 and TRBJ2-7; TRBD1 might be the D (6 bases). Germline V CDR1 and CDR2: MNHEY, SMNVEV (reference sequence). The V and J ends lost 7 bases and 0 bases respectively, with 16 bases between them. The CDR3 consists of 15 residues. The chain's CDR3 is CASNQYRDNSYEQYF. CDR3 bases: TGTGCCAGCAATCAGTACCGGGACAACTCCTACGAGCAGTACTTC.

J is TRBJ1-1 and V is TRBV6-5; 8 bases match TRBD1. The CDR3 length is 16 residues. Germline V gene sequence: CDR1 MNHEY, CDR2 SVGAGI. Trimming removed 5 bases from V and 0 bases from J; junction bases left unmatched: 8. The CDR3 DNA sequence: TGTGCCAGCAGTCCCGACAGGGGAGGGGTGAACACTGAAGCTTTCTTT. Protein: CASSPDRGGVNTEAFF.

V gene TRBV7-2 combines with J gene TRBJ1-3; tentative D call: TRBD1 (6 bases). The V gene lost 3 bases and the J gene lost 0 bases, with 9 bases spanning the gap. Germline lookup yields CDR1 SGHTA and CDR2 FQGNSA. This CDR3 spans 15 amino acids. CDR3 nucleotide sequence: TGTGCCAGCAGCTTGGGACATTCCTCTGGAAACACCATATATTTT. The encoded protein is CASSLGHSSGNTIYF.